This entry features one T cell receptor (beta chain) sequence. These data belong to a study of cytotoxic CD8 clonotypes in ibrutinib-treated CLL. Trimming pared 4 bases from V and 0 bases from J, leaving 16 bases between. This CDR3 region has 18 residues. CDR1 is MNHNS and CDR2 is SASEGT in the germline V gene. Assay used: immunoSEQ multiplex PCR; TCRdb lists only in-frame clones, some missing. The table includes some 200,000 clones, over 55% detected once. The rearrangement uses TRBV6-1 and TRBJ1-6; D might be TRBD1 (5 bases). The sequence came from a human donor with chronic lymphocytic leukemia. Sequencing used PBMCs, obtained after 24 months of ibrutinib treatment. The CDR3 nucleotides read TGTGCCAGCAGTGGGACACCTGATCAGAGCTCCTATAATTCACCCCTCCACTTT. The encoded protein is CASSGTPDQSSYNSPLHF.